This TCR beta chain emerged from a study of blood T cell repertoires in COVID-19. Clones were read by immunoSEQ multiplex PCR, and TCRdb kept only the in-frame ones, dropping some. This table holds under 150,000 clones, around four fifths found once. This clone was detected ten times or more. This CDR3 comprises 16 residues. V shed 4 bases, J shed 2 bases, and the junction held 2 bases outside the gene matches. Germline loops: CDR1 LGHDT, CDR2 YNNKEL (reference sequence). This sequence was found in a human donor in a cohort sampled during active COVID-19. The rearrangement joins TRBV3-1 (or the pseudogene TRBV3-2) to TRBJ1-4, with 12 nucleotides matching TRBD1. The sample was peripheral blood. CDR3 sequence (DNA): TGTGCCAGCAGCCGAGGGACAGGGGGCACTAATGAAAAACTGTTTTTT. Its translation is CASSRGTGGTNEKLFF.